The T cell receptor beta chain under discussion was sequenced for a study of hypomethylating agent response in myelodysplastic syndrome. Study overall: Of patients, about 75% of the 11 got azacitidine and 3 of 11 decitabine. Patients with myelodysplastic syndrome were fewer than ten male and 2 female. Overall study results and limits: The cohort was small, with only ten to twelve patients analyzed.

Of note for this clone: The antigen is undetermined.

The analysis used unsorted bulk bone marrow, not T-cell subsets. This CDR3 contains 15 residues. Germline CDR1 is SGDLS and CDR2 is YYNGEE. Trimming removed 5 bases at V and 3 bases at J, with 15 bases between. Here immunoSEQ multiplex PCR was the method, and the copy in TCRdb shows in-frame clones only, minus some. The data hold around 3,300 clones, with roughly four fifths observed a single time. This chain links TRBV9 with TRBJ2-1, with a possible D match to TRBD1 (5 bases). The sequencing here drew on bone marrow, taken before or after starting hypomethylating agent treatment for myelodysplastic syndrome (not recorded which). This receptor was obtained from a human donor with myelodysplastic syndrome. CDR3 nucleotide sequence: TGTGCCAGCAGGGACACCTACCCCGTCTACAATGAGCAGTTCTTC. This sequence encodes CASRDTYPVYNEQFF. Together with reference TRBV9 and TRBJ2-1, the CDR3 gives the full variable domain: DSGVTQTPKHLITATGQRVTLRCSPRSGDLSVYWYQQSLDQGLQFLIQYYNGEERAKGNILERFSAQQFPDLHSELNLSSLELGDSALYFCASRDTYPVYNEQFFGPGTRLTVL.